This TCR beta chain was sequenced for a study of CD8 T cells in ankylosing spondylitis. Whole-study results and caveats: Ankylosing spondylitis blood appeared to carry a characteristic TCR beta motif of roughly eight highly homologous variants. CD8+ disease-linked clones were present at relatively low frequencies in blood. In synovial fluid and blood from reactive arthritis, some motif variants were previously reported.

The germline gives CDR1 SEHNR, CDR2 FQNEAQ (reference sequence). This CDR3 has 15 amino acids. V was pared by 5 bases and J by 0 bases, with 12 bases between. 5'-RACE, quantitative and with molecular barcodes, yielded the TCR beta libraries. TCRdb independently ran MiXCR on the 5' RACE reads; one entry per CDR3 protein. The data hold about 510,000 distinct CDR3 sequences, with over 4% observed a single time. This clonotype was counted at least ten times. Its antigen is as yet unknown. The genes are TRBV7-9 and TRBJ2-3, with D maybe TRBD1 (6 bases). This clonotype was obtained from a male donor with ankylosing spondylitis. Sequencing input: blood, either unsorted or a sorted T cell fraction (not recorded which). The CDR3 nucleotides read TGTGCCAGCAGCGTAACAGACAGGAGCACAGATACGCAGTATTTT. It specifies CASSVTDRSTDTQYF. The variable domain in full, with the rest retrieved from reference TRBV7-9 and TRBJ2-3, is DTGVSQNPRHKITKRGQNVTFRCDPISEHNRLYWYRQTLGQGPEFLTYFQNEAQLEKSRLLSDRFSAERPKGSFSTLEIQRTEQGDSAMYLCASSVTDRSTDTQYFGPGTRLTVL.